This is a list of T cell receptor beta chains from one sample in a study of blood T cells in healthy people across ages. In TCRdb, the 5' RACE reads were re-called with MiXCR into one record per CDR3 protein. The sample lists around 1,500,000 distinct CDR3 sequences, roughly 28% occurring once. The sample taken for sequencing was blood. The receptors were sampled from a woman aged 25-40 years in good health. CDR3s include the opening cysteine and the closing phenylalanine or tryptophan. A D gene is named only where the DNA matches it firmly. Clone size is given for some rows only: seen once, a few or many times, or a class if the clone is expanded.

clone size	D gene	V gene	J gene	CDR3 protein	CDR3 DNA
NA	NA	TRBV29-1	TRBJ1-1	CSVEDLRREAFF	TGCAGCGTTGAAGATCTAAGAAGGGAAGCTTTCTTT
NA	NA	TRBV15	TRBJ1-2	CATSRDYGGQAEYGYTF	TGTGCCACCAGCAGGGACTATGGAGGACAAGCAGAATATGGCTACACCTTC
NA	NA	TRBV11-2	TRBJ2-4	CASSLIGVDKNIQYF	TGTGCCAGCAGCTTAATCGGGGTTGACAAAAACATTCAGTACTTC
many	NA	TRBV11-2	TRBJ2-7	CASSPRTLYEQYF	TGTGCCAGCAGCCCTCGGACACTCTACGAGCAGTACTTC
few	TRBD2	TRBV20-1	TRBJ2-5	CSGLAGGLQETQYF	TGCAGTGGCTTAGCGGGGGGGCTTCAAGAGACCCAGTACTTC
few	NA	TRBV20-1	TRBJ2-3	CSASGGTSTDTQYF	TGCAGTGCTAGCGGGGGAACTAGCACAGATACGCAGTATTTT
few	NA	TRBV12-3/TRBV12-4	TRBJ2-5	CASSLGWTEQYQETQYF	TGTGCCAGCAGTTTAGGATGGACAGAGCAGTACCAAGAGACCCAGTACTTC
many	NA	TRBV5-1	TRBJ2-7	CASSRQGPSYEQYF	TGCGCCAGCAGCAGACAAGGGCCATCCTACGAGCAGTACTTC
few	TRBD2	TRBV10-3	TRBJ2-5	CAISSGTSGIETQYF	TGTGCCATCAGCTCCGGGACTAGCGGCATCGAGACCCAGTACTTC
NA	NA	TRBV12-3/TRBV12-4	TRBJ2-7	CANSPTKGPGHSYEQYF	TGTGCCAACAGTCCAACCAAGGGACCGGGACACTCCTACGAGCAGTACTTC
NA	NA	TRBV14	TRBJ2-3	CASSQLQGRTDTQYF	TGTGCCAGCAGCCAACTCCAGGGTCGGACAGATACGCAGTATTTT
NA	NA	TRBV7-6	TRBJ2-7	CASGLTGAGPPYEQYF	TGTGCCAGCGGCCTCACCGGGGCGGGGCCACCCTACGAGCAGTACTTC
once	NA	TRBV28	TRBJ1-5	CASNGKEQPQHF	TGTGCCAGCAATGGCAAAGAACAGCCCCAGCATTTT
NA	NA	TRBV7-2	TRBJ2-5	CTSSPMAEGSWAQYF	TGTACCAGCAGCCCAATGGCAGAGGGCTCGTGGGCCCAGTACTTC
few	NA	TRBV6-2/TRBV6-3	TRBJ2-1	CASSPNSPGQFF	TGTGCCAGCAGTCCGAACAGCCCAGGGCAGTTCTTC
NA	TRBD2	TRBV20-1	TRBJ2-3	CSAGGLAGGRTDTQYF	TGCAGTGCTGGGGGACTAGCGGGAGGCCGCACGGATACGCAGTATTTT
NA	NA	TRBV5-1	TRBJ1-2	CASSLEGHDYTF	TGCGCCAGCAGCTTGGAGGGCCATGACTACACCTTC
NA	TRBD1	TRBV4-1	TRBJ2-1	CASSQVGTDYNEQFF	TGCGCCAGCAGCCAAGTGGGGACAGACTACAATGAGCAGTTCTTC
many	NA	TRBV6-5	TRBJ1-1	CASSPEENMNTEAFF	TGTGCCAGCAGCCCTGAGGAAAACATGAACACTGAAGCTTTCTTT
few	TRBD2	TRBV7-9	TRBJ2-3	CASGLAISTDTQYF	TGTGCCAGCGGACTAGCGATAAGCACAGATACGCAGTATTTT
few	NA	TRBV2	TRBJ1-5	CASSELGFNQPQHF	TGTGCCAGCAGTGAATTAGGGTTCAATCAGCCCCAGCATTTT
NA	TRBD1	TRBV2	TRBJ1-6	CASSDPTQGANSPLHF	TGTGCCAGCAGTGATCCTACTCAGGGGGCGAATTCACCCCTCCACTTT
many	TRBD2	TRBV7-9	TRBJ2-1	CASSSATGGFNEQFF	TGTGCCAGCAGCTCCGCGACGGGAGGGTTCAATGAGCAGTTCTTC
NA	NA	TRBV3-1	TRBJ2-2	CASTNHGLAREHDTGELFF	TGTGCCAGCACTAACCATGGCTTAGCCCGGGAGCACGACACCGGGGAGCTGTTTTTT
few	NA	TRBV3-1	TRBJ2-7	CASSRRSSIHEQYF	TGCGCCAGCAGCCGAAGGTCGAGTATCCACGAGCAGTACTTC
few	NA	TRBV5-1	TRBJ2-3	CASSRDKSTDTRYF	TGCGCCAGCAGCAGGGACAAAAGCACAGATACGCGGTATTTT
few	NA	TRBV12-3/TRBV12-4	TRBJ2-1	CASSLGWGEQFF	TGTGCCAGCAGTCTAGGATGGGGCGAGCAGTTCTTC
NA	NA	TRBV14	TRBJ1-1	CASSQVPAEAFF	TGTGCCAGCAGCCAAGTCCCAGCCGAAGCTTTCTTT
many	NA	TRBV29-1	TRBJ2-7	CSIEKLDGGEQYF	TGCAGTATTGAAAAGTTAGATGGAGGCGAGCAGTACTTC
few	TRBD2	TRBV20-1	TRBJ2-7	CSARVLASGLAANNEQYF	TGCAGTGCTAGAGTCCTCGCGAGCGGGCTAGCGGCCAATAATGAGCAGTACTTC
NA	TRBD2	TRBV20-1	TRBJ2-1	CSAGSVPELAGYNEQFF	TGCAGTGCTGGATCCGTACCGGAACTAGCGGGTTACAATGAGCAGTTCTTC